These T cell receptor beta chains were read from a single sample in a study of post-analysis software for immune sequencing data. Each CDR3 protein gets one entry after TCRdb re-called the PCR reads with MiXCR. Here the sample spans hundreds of thousands of distinct CDR3 sequences, 55% to 60% being singletons. Material for sequencing was blood. Receptor source: a girl aged 2-9 years with multiple sclerosis. CDR3s include the opening cysteine and the closing phenylalanine or tryptophan. Fields, in order: CDR3 protein, CDR3 DNA, clone size, V gene, D gene, J gene. A D gene is named only where the DNA matches it firmly. Clone size is given for some rows only: seen once, a few or many times, or a class if the clone is expanded.

CATSRVEANAQFF	TGTGCCACCAGCAGAGTAGAAGCGAATGCGCAGTTCTTC	NA	TRBV15	NA	TRBJ2-1
CASSPDGQNTEAFF	TGTGCCAGCTCACCAGATGGGCAGAACACTGAAGCTTTCTTT	NA	TRBV18	NA	TRBJ1-1
CASSPRTGESYNEQFF	TGTGCCAGCAGCCCCCGGACAGGGGAAAGTTACAATGAGCAGTTCTTC	once	TRBV7-2	TRBD1	TRBJ2-1
CSVGMLAALGTDTQYF	TGCAGCGTTGGGATGTTAGCGGCTTTGGGCACAGATACGCAGTATTTT	NA	TRBV29-1	NA	TRBJ2-3
CASSSSGVLPLQETQYF	TGTGCCAGCAGCAGCTCAGGGGTCCTACCCCTCCAAGAGACCCAGTACTTC	few	TRBV7-2	NA	TRBJ2-5
CASSLKTDNYGYTF	TGTGCCAGCAGTCTAAAGACGGATAACTATGGCTACACCTTC	NA	TRBV12-3/TRBV12-4	NA	TRBJ1-2
CASSEEVGRLPNF	TGTGCCAGCAGTGAAGAGGTGGGGCGCCTCCCCAACTTC	NA	TRBV2	NA	TRBJ2-4
CASSELGDIQETQYF	TGTGCCAGCAGTGAATTGGGAGATATCCAAGAGACCCAGTACTTC	NA	TRBV25-1	NA	TRBJ2-5
CASSTGLAGPKGDTQYF	TGTGCCAGCAGCACGGGACTAGCGGGGCCAAAAGGAGATACGCAGTATTTT	once	TRBV5-6	TRBD2	TRBJ2-3
CASRPGLANNEQFF	TGTGCCAGCAGGCCGGGACTAGCGAATAATGAGCAGTTCTTC	NA	TRBV28	TRBD2	TRBJ2-1
CSAMTGEVNQPQHF	TGCAGTGCTATGACGGGGGAGGTCAATCAGCCCCAGCATTTT	NA	TRBV20-1	NA	TRBJ1-5
CSARPSGPGETQYF	TGCAGCGCACGTCCTAGCGGACCCGGGGAGACCCAGTACTTC	few	TRBV29-1	TRBD2	TRBJ2-5
CASSPRAALSTDTQYF	TGTGCCAGCAGCCCACGGGCGGCCCTGAGCACAGATACGCAGTATTTT	NA	TRBV13	NA	TRBJ2-3
CASSYWGTSGEGWNEQFF	TGTGCCAGCAGTTACTGGGGGACTAGCGGGGAAGGCTGGAATGAGCAGTTCTTC	NA	TRBV6-2/TRBV6-3	TRBD2	TRBJ2-1
CASSLGQTPYNEQFF	TGTGCCAGCAGCTTGGGACAAACGCCCTACAATGAGCAGTTCTTC	few	TRBV7-2	NA	TRBJ2-1
CASSLGRDGGYTF	TGTGCCAGCAGTTTGGGCAGGGACGGTGGCTACACCTTC	few	TRBV27	NA	TRBJ1-2
CSVEAGWRQGPWETQYF	TGCAGCGTTGAGGCGGGGTGGCGACAGGGTCCATGGGAGACCCAGTACTTC	once	TRBV29-1	NA	TRBJ2-5
CASTLPPNEQFF	TGTGCCAGCACCCTACCTCCCAATGAGCAGTTCTTC	few	TRBV12-3/TRBV12-4	NA	TRBJ2-1
CASSYGGAEGYTF	TGTGCCAGCAGTTACGGGGGGGCGGAAGGCTACACCTTC	NA	TRBV6-5	NA	TRBJ1-2
CSARDYKYNEQFF	TGCAGTGCTAGAGATTACAAATACAATGAGCAGTTCTTC	few	TRBV20-1	NA	TRBJ2-1
CSVMQTGVETQYF	TGCAGTGTCATGCAGACAGGGGTCGAGACCCAGTACTTC	NA	TRBV20-1	TRBD1	TRBJ2-5
CSVVTGTGDFTTSYNEQFF	TGCAGCGTTGTCACCGGGACAGGGGACTTTACGACCTCCTACAATGAGCAGTTCTTC	few	TRBV29-1	TRBD1	TRBJ2-1